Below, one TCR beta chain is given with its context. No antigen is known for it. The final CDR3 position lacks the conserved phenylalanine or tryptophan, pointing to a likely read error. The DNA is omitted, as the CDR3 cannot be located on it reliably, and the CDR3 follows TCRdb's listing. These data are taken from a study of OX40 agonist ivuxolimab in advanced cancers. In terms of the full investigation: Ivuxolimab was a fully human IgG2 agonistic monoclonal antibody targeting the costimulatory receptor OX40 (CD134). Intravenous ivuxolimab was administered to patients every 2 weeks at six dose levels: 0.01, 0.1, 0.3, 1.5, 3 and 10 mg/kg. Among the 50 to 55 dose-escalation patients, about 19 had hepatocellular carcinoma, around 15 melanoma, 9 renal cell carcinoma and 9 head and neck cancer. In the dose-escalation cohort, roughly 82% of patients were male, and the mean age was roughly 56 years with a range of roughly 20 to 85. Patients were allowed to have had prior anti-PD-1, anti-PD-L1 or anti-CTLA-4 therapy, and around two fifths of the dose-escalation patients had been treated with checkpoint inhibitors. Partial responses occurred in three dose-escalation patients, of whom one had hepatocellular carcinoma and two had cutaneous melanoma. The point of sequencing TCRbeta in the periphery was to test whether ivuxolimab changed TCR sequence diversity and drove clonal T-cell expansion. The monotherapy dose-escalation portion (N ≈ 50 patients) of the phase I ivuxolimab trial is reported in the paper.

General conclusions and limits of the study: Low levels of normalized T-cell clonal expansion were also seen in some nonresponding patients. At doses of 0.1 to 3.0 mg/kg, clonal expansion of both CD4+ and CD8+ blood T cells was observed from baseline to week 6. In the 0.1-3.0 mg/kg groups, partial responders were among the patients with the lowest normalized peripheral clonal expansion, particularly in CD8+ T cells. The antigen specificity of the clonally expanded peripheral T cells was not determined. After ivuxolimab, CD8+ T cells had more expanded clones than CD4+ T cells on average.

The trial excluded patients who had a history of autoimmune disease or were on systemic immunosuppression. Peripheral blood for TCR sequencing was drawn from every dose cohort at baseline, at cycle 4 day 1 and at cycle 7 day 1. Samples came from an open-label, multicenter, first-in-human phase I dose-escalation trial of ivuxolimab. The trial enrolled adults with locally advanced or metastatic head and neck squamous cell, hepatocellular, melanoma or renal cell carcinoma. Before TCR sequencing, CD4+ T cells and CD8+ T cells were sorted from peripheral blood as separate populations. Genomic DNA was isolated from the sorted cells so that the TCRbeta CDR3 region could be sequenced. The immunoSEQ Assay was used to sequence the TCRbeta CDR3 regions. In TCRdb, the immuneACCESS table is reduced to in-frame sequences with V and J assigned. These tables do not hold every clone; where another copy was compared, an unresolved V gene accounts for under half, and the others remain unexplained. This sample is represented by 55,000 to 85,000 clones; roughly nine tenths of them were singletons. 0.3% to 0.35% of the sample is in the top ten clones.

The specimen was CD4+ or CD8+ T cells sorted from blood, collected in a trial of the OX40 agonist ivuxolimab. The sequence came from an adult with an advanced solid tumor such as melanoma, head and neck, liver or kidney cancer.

The CDR3 region: CASSEGGFRFG. The rearranged segments are TRBV6-1 and TRBJ1-1. CDR1 and CDR2 are read off the germline V gene as MNHNS and SASEGT. 11 amino acids form the CDR3, both terminal residues included.